One TCR beta chain is described in this entry. Antigen: not known. A second roughly 6 to 11 cycle PCR used barcoded and J-beta primers. TCRdb recomputed calls from the 5' RACE reads with MiXCR, one row per CDR3 protein. In the table there are about 500,000 distinct CDR3 sequences, under 30% of which are singletons. These data belong to a study of blood T cells in healthy people across ages. The CDR3 has 14 amino acids. Germline CDR1 is DFQATT and CDR2 is SNEGSKA (reference sequence). V gave up 3 bases and J gave up 3 bases; unmatched junction bases: 5. The study, taken as a whole, reports: In these data, TCR beta diversity tracked strongly with naive T cell percentage.

The same data also went into a second study, on T cells of mothers and their children. That study adds: Using the M1S primer, the second PCR added sample barcodes along with 2-4 random nucleotides. Normalized overlap was always slightly, never significantly, higher in related than unrelated mother-child pairs.

The sample consisted of blood. The V gene is TRBV20-1, the J gene TRBJ2-1; TRBD2 matches at 7 bases. The TCR sequence derives from a boy younger than 18 in good health. CDR3 sequence: CSASSGRGYNEQFF. CDR3 DNA: TGCAGTGCTAGTTCTGGGAGGGGCTACAATGAGCAGTTCTTC.